These 21 T cell receptor beta chains were all obtained from the same sample, sequenced in a study of lung T cells in sarcoidosis with Löfgren's syndrome (dated by TCRdb to about 2017). Sequencing instrument: Illumina MiSeq. Starting from the raw public reads, TCRdb applied fastp trimming at Q25, assembled clones with MiXCR and retained in-frame beta chains. Merged by CDR3 protein, the rows form single entries marked with the most common genes and DNA. A total of around 60,000 distinct CDR3 sequences appear in this sample, 21% of them only once. The ten largest clones add up to approximately 2.2% of the sample. The sequenced sample consisted of CD4+ T cells from PBMCs. All receptors come from a human donor with sarcoidosis (Löfgren's syndrome or another form), or a control subject (not recorded which).

This clonotype has at least ten counts. V and J are TRBV11-3 and TRBJ2-3, with 8 bases lining up with TRBD2. Germline V CDR1 and CDR2: SGHNT, YENEEA. This CDR3 comprises 15 residues. V lost 3 bases to trimming and J lost 2 bases; unmatched junction nucleotides: 4. The CDR3 reads CASSFTSGFTDTQYF. CDR3 DNA: TGTGCCAGCAGCTTTACTAGCGGATTCACAGATACGCAGTATTTT.

This clonotype was observed at least ten times. The DNA for the CDR3 is TGTGCCAGCAGCATGCGCGGGTCGGATGGGGCCCAGCAGTACTTC. It specifies CASSMRGSDGAQQYF. The chain uses TRBV6-2 or TRBV6-3 and TRBJ2-7; the D call may be TRBD1 or TRBD2 (5 bases each). Trimming shortened V by 6 bases and J by 8 bases, and 23 bases separated the two germline ends. The CDR3 extends over 15 amino acids. Germline CDR1 and CDR2: MNHEY and SVGEGT.

A few counts support this clonotype. A much larger clonotype is one base distant, so this may be a read error. The chain recombines TRBV4-1 with TRBJ2-1, with TRBD1 matching 7 bases. The CDR3 sequence is 16 residues long. CDR1 is MGHRA, CDR2 YSYEKL, per germline. The chain's CDR3 is CAGSQGDRERGNEQFF. For the CDR3, the DNA is TGCGCCGGCAGCCAGGGTGACAGGGAAAGGGGCAATGAGCAGTTCTTC.

This clonotype was counted ten times or more. The chain is built from TRBV28 and TRBJ2-5; D is undetermined. This CDR3 comprises 13 residues. Trimming cost V 6 bases and J 2 bases, with 10 bases left between them. CDR1 and CDR2 (germline): MDHEN, SYDVKM. The CDR3 here is CASSPSEQETQYF. The CDR3 nucleotides read TGTGCCAGCAGCCCATCTGAACAAGAGACCCAGTACTTC.

This clonotype is labeled as medium-sized (0.01 to 0.1%). This chain uses TRBV6-2 or TRBV6-3 with TRBJ1-5; 8 nucleotides agree with TRBD1. V lost 5 bases, J lost 1 base, and 4 bases stayed unmatched. This CDR3 comprises 15 residues. The germline CDR1 and CDR2 sequences are MNHEY and SVGEGT. Here the CDR3 DNA reads TGTGCCAGCAGTCCGACAGGGGTAAGCAATCAGCCCCAGCATTTT. Residues: CASSPTGVSNQPQHF.

This chain uses TRBV10-3 with TRBJ2-7; no firm D call. There are 11 residues in the CDR3. V was trimmed by 2 bases and J by 3 bases, leaving 2 bases between them. Germline CDR1 is ENHRY and CDR2 is SYGVKD. The CDR3 DNA sequence: TGTGCCATCAGTGAGAACTACGAGCAGTACTTC. This encodes CAISENYEQYF.

This clonotype was detected many times. V usage is TRBV15 and J usage is TRBJ2-5, with D possibly being TRBD1 (7 bases). The CDR3 runs to 16 residues. The germline V gene has CDR1 LNHNV and CDR2 YYDKDF (reference sequence). Trimming stripped 3 bases from V and 5 bases from J, with 19 bases between. The CDR3 protein is CATSSGEGAGLETQYF. The CDR3 DNA reads TGTGCCACCAGCAGCGGAGAGGGGGCGGGGCTCGAGACCCAGTACTTC.

This clonotype was recorded many times. CDR3 sequence reads: CASSDPTATNEKLFF. DNA for the CDR3: TGTGCCAGCAGTGATCCGACTGCAACTAATGAAAAACTGTTTTTT. This chain links TRBV25-1 with TRBJ1-4; D uncertain. Trimming removed 3 bases from V and 0 bases from J, with 8 bases in between. Germline CDR1 is MGHDK and CDR2 is SYGVNS. The CDR3 totals 15 residues.

This clonotype has ten or more counts. J is TRBJ2-1 and V is TRBV7-3, with 8 bases fitting TRBD1. Unmatched junction bases numbered 5, after V lost 1 base and J lost 3 bases. Germline V lookup: CDR1 SGHTA, CDR2 FQGTGA. CDR3 size: 16 residues. CDR3 loop: CASSLIRTGFYNEQFF. The CDR3 DNA sequence: TGTGCCAGCAGCTTAATACGGACAGGGTTCTACAATGAGCAGTTCTTC.

This sequence joins TRBV7-6 and TRBJ2-5; maybe TRBD2 (6 bases). The CDR3 runs 13 residues. The germline gives CDR1 SGHVS, CDR2 FNYEAQ. Trimming took off 4 bases at V and 7 bases at J, with 13 bases between the two ends. The CDR3, as DNA: TGTGCCAGCAGCTACCGGGAGACGGGGACCCAGTACTTC. This codes for CASSYRETGTQYF.

Many counts were recorded for this clonotype. The CDR3 sequence is CASSPGRDTQYF. In DNA form, the CDR3 reads TGTGCCAGCAGCCCCGGTAGAGATACGCAGTATTTT. V is TRBV7-2 and J is TRBJ2-3; D not resolved. Trimming removed 5 bases from V and 5 bases from J, with 8 bases in between. Germline CDR1 and CDR2: SGHTA and FQGNSA. This CDR3 region has 12 residues.

This clonotype showed up many times. V usage is TRBV14 and J usage is TRBJ2-1; no firm D call. This CDR3 is 15 amino acids long. V shed 4 bases and J shed 0 bases, with 10 bases lying between them. CDR1 SGHDN and CDR2 FVKESK come from the germline V gene. CDR3 nucleotide sequence: TGTGCCAGCAGCCCATCCGACGGCTCCTACAATGAGCAGTTCTTC. This codes for CASSPSDGSYNEQFF.

This chain joins TRBV5-1 and TRBJ1-1; 9 positions agree with TRBD1. CDR3 size: 17 residues. Germline CDR1 SGHRS, CDR2 YFSETQ. V trimming: 3 bases; J trimming: 0 bases; junction bases outside the gene matches: 9. The CDR3, as DNA: TGCGCCAGCAGCTCCGACAGGGGGAAGGCGATGAACACTGAAGCTTTCTTT. Amino acid sequence: CASSSDRGKAMNTEAFF.

This clonotype was picked up a small number of times. DNA for the CDR3: TGTGCCAGCAGCCAGCCAGCAGGGCCCGGTCTGGGGTCACCCCTCCACTTT. It codes for CASSQPAGPGLGSPLHF. The chain recombines TRBV4-2 with TRBJ1-6; TRBD1 is a possible D gene (5 bases). CDR3 size: 17 residues. The V end was cut by 3 bases, the J end by 10 bases, with 22 bases between. CDR1 is LGHNA, CDR2 YNFKEQ, per germline.

This clonotype occurred many times. The CDR3: CASRFGLAGGNTQYF. CDR3 DNA sequence: TGTGCCAGCAGGTTCGGACTAGCGGGGGGAAATACGCAGTATTTT. The chain joins TRBV6-1 to TRBJ2-3, with 14 positions matching TRBD2. V was pared by 6 bases and J by 7 bases, with 6 bases of the junction left unmatched. The CDR3 has 15 amino acids. Germline CDR1 reads MNHNS; CDR2 reads SASEGT.

Concerning this clonotype itself: No conserved phenylalanine or tryptophan ends this CDR3, so it is likely a read error. This chain connects TRBV29-1 to TRBJ2-7; 7 bases map to TRBD1. Per the germline V gene, CDR1 is SQVTM and CDR2 is ANQGSEA. With 7 bases clipped from V and 8 bases from J, the junction kept 8 bases outside the gene matches. The CDR3 extends over 11 amino acids. CDR3 DNA: TGCAGCGCACTTACAGGGGATAAGCAGTACGCC. The encoded protein is CSALTGDKQYA.

This clonotype was seen many times. The gene calls are TRBV10-2 and TRBJ2-5, with D possibly matching TRBD1 (5 bases). V was trimmed by 0 bases and J by 2 bases, leaving 13 bases between them. CDR1 WSHSY and CDR2 SAAADI come from the germline V gene. This CDR3 is built from 16 residues. For the CDR3, the DNA is TGCGCCAGCAGTGAGTCGATAGAACAGGAGCAAGAGACCCAGTACTTC. It encodes CASSESIEQEQETQYF.

The rearrangement links TRBV5-1 to TRBJ1-2; D is perhaps TRBD1 (5 bases). Trimming cost V 4 bases and J 5 bases, with 12 bases left between them. Germline lookup yields CDR1 SGHRS and CDR2 YFSETQ. The CDR3 runs 13 residues. The DNA of the CDR3 is TGCGCCAGCAGCCCCGAAGGGGCGTATGGCTACACCTTC. Translation gives CASSPEGAYGYTF.

Concerning this clonotype itself: This may come from a read error, since a much larger clone is one base off. The genes are TRBV27 and TRBJ2-1; the match to TRBD2 covers 8 bases. This CDR3 is built from 14 residues. Germline V gene data show CDR1 as MNHEY and CDR2 as SMNVEV (reference sequence). V shed 8 bases and J 2 bases; nucleotides not matched to a gene: 5. CDR3 DNA sequence: TGTGCCAGCTCCGGGGGGGGCACCTACAATGAGCAGTTCTTC. Translating it yields CASSGGGTYNEQFF.

This clonotype was observed a handful of times. V and J are TRBV2 and TRBJ2-7; 7 bases match TRBD1. Per germline, CDR1 SNHLY and CDR2 FYNNEI. The CDR3 runs 12 residues. Trimming at V came to 6 bases and at J to 3 bases, leaving 2 bases not matched to a gene. DNA for the CDR3: TGTGCCAGCAGAAGACAGGGCTACGAGCAGTACTTC. Translation gives CASRRQGYEQYF.

The chain joins TRBV14 to TRBJ2-3; D not resolved. V gave up 0 bases and J gave up 1 base, with 8 bases separating them. The germline V gene encodes CDR1 SGHDN and CDR2 FVKESK. The CDR3 has 15 amino acids. The CDR3 loop is CASSQDLSGTDTQYF. The CDR3, as DNA: TGTGCCAGCAGCCAAGATCTAAGCGGCACAGATACGCAGTATTTT.